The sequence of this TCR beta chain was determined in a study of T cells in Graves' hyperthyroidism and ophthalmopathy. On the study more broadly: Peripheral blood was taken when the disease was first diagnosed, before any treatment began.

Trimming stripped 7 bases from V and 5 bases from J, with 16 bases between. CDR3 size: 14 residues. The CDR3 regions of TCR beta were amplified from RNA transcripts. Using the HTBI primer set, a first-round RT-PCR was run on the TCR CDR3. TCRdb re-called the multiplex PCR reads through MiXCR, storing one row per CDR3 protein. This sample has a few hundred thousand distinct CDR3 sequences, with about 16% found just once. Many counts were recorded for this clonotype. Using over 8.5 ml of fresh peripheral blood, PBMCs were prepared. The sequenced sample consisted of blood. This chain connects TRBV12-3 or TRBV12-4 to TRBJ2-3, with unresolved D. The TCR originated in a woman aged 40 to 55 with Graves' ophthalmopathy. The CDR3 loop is CASKRLGIGDTQYF. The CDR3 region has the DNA TGTGCCAGCAAAAGGCTGGGCATAGGAGATACGCAGTATTTT.